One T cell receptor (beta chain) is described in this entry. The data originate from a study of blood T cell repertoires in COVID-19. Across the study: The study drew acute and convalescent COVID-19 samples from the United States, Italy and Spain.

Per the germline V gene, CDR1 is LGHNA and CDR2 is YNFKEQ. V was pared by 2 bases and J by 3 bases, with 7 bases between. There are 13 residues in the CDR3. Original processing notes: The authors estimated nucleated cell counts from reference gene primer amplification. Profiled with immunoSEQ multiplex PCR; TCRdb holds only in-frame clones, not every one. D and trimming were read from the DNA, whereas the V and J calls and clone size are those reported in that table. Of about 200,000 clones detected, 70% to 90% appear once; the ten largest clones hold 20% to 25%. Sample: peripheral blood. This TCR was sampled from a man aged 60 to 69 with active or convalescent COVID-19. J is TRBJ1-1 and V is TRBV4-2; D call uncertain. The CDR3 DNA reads TGTGCCAGCAGCCAATCGCGGGACACTGAAGCTTTCTTT. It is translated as CASSQSRDTEAFF.